What follows is one T cell receptor beta chain and its context. Germline V gene lookup returns CDR1 MNHNY and CDR2 SVGAGI (reference sequence). CDR3 length: 14 residues. Trimming removed 7 bases from V and 9 bases from J; junction bases left unmatched: 13. These data belong to a study of glioma-infiltrating T cells. Using RNA template, CDR3s of TCR alpha and beta were amplified with iRepertoire arm-PCR. TCRdb reprocessed the multiplex PCR reads with MiXCR, giving one entry per CDR3 protein. The sample has 150,000 or so distinct CDR3 sequences; 39% are singletons. The V gene is TRBV6-6, the J gene TRBJ2-5; 8 nucleotides agree with TRBD1. Sequencing was done on a sample of glioma tissue, nonneoplastic brain tissue, or PBMCs (not recorded which). This TCR was sampled from a human donor with low-grade glioma or glioblastoma, undergoing nonglioma brain surgery, or in good health (not recorded which). CDR3 in amino acids: CASIEGQADGAQYF. As DNA, the CDR3 is TGTGCCAGCATCGAGGGACAGGCGGACGGGGCCCAGTACTTC.